The clone carrying this T cell receptor (beta chain) showed up just a few times. The antigen remains unidentified. Through a sample-barcoded 5' primer and a J-beta primer mix, a second PCR was run for roughly 6 to 12 cycles. From each sample, at least 2.5 million paired-end reads containing CDR3 were obtained. Using its own MiXCR run on the 5' RACE reads, TCRdb lists one record per CDR3 protein. This sample yields 1.5 million to 2 million distinct CDR3 sequences, of which 28% are seen a single time; about 8% belongs to the top ten. These data belong to a study of blood T cells in healthy people across ages. Study-wide results and limits: When set beside aged donors, long-lived donors presented more naive CD4+ cells and higher diversity. Possibly confounding the expanded clonotype changes was the fact that donor CMV status was unknown.

Germline trimming cut 6 bases from V and 6 bases from J; bases unmatched to any gene: 8. Germline CDR1 MNHEY, CDR2 SMNVEV (reference sequence). The CDR3 is 14 residues long. Sequenced sample: blood. The receptor comes from a woman in her 30s in good health. The rearrangement uses TRBV27 and TRBJ2-5, with 9 bases fitting TRBD1. CDR3 protein: CASRKTGGEKTQYF. In DNA, the CDR3 is TGTGCCAGCAGAAAAACAGGGGGCGAGAAGACCCAGTACTTC.